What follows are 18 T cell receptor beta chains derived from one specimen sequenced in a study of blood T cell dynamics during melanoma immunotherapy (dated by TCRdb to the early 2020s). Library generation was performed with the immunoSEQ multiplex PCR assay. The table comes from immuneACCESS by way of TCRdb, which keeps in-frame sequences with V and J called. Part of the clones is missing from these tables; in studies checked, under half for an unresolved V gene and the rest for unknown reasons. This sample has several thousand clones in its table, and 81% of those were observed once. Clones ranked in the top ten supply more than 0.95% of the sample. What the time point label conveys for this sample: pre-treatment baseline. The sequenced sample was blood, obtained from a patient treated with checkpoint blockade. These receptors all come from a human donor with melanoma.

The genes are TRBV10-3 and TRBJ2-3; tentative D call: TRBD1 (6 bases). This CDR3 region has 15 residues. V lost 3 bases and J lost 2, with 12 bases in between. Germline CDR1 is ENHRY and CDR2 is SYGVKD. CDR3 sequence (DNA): TGTGCCATCAGTGACTCCGGGACACCCACAGATACGCAGTATTTT. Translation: CAISDSGTPTDTQYF.

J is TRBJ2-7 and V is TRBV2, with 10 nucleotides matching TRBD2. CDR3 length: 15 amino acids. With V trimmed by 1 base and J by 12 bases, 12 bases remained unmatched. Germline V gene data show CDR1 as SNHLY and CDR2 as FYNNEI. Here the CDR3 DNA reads TGTGCCAGCAGTGAAGTTTATACTAGCGGGGCCCAGGGGTACTTC. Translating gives CASSEVYTSGAQGYF.

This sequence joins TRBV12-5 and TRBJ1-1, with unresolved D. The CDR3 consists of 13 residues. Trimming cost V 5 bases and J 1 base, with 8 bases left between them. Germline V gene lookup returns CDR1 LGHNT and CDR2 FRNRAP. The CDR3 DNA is TGTGCTAGTGGTGTAGACGGGAACACTGAAGCTTTCTTT. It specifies CASGVDGNTEAFF.

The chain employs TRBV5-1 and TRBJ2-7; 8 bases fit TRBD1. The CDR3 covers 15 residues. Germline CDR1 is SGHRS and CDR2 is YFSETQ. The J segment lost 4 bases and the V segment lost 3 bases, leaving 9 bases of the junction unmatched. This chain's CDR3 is CASSWTQGAGYEQYF. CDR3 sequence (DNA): TGCGCCAGCAGCTGGACTCAGGGGGCAGGGTACGAGCAGTACTTC.

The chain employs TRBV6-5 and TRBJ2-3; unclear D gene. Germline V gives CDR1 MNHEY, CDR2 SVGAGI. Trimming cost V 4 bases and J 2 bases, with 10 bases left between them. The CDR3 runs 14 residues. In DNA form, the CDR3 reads TGTGCCAGCAGTTTCGTCGACCCCACAGATACGCAGTATTTT. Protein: CASSFVDPTDTQYF.

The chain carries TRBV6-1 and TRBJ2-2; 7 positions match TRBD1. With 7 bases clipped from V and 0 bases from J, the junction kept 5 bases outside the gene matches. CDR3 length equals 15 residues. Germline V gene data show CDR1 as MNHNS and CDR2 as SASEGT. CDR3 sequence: CASTYRGSNTGELFF. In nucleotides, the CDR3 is TGTGCCAGCACCTACAGGGGATCGAACACCGGGGAGCTGTTTTTT.

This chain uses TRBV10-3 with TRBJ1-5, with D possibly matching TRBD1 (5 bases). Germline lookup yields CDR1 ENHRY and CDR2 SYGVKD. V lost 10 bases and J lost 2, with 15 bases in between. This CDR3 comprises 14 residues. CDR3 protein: CATRASGGNQPQHF. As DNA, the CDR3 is TGTGCCACCAGGGCCTCCGGGGGCAATCAGCCCCAGCATTTT.

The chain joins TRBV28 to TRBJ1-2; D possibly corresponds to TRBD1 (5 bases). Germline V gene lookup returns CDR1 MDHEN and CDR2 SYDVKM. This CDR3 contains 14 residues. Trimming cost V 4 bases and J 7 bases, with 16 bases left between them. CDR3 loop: CASSYPRGKPGYTF. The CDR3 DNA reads TGTGCCAGCAGTTACCCCCGGGGGAAGCCTGGCTACACCTTC.

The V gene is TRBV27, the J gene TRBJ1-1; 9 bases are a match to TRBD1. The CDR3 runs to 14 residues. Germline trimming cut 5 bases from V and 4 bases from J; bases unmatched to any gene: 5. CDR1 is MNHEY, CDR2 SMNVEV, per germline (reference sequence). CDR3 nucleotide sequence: TGTGCCAGCAGTACAGGACAGGGGAGCACTGAAGCTTTCTTT. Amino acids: CASSTGQGSTEAFF.

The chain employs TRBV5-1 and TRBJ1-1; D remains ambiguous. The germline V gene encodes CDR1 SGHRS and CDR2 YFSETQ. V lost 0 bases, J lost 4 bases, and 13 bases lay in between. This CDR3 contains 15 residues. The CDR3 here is CASSLGAGLVTEAFF. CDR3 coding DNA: TGCGCCAGCAGCTTGGGGGCGGGGTTGGTCACTGAAGCTTTCTTT. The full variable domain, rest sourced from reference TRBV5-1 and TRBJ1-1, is KAGVTQTPRYLIKTRGQQVTLSCSPISGHRSVSWYQQTPGQGLQFLFEYFSETQRNKGNFPGRFSGRQFSNSRSEMNVSTLELGDSALYLCASSLGAGLVTEAFFGQGTRLTVV.

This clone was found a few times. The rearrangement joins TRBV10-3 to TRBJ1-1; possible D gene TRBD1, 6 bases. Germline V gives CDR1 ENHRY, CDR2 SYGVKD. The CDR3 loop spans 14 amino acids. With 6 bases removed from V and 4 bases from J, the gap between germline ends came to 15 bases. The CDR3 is CAIRRGDGSTEAFF. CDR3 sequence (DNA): TGTGCCATCAGGAGGGGGGACGGTTCCACTGAAGCTTTCTTT.

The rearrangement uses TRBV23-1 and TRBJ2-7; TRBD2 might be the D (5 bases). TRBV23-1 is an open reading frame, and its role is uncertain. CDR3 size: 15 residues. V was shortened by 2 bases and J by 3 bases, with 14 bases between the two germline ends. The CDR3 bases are TGCGCCAGCAGTCAACGGGGTACGAGCTTCTACGAGCAGTACTTC. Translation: CASSQRGTSFYEQYF.

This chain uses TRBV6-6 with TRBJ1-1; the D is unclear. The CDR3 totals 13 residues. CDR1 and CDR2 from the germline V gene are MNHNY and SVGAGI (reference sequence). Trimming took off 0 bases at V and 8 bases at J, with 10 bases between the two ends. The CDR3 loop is CASSYSTGAEAFF. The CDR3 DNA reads TGTGCCAGCAGTTACTCGACGGGTGCAGAAGCTTTCTTT.

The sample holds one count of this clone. The CDR3: CASRAWGEAGEADTQYF. CDR3 bases: TGTGCCAGCAGGGCATGGGGGGAAGCGGGAGAGGCAGATACGCAGTATTTT. The rearrangement links TRBV28 to TRBJ2-3, with 8 bases that match TRBD2. The J segment lost 4 bases and the V segment lost 6 bases, leaving 15 bases of the junction unmatched. Germline lookup yields CDR1 MDHEN and CDR2 SYDVKM. CDR3 length equals 17 residues.

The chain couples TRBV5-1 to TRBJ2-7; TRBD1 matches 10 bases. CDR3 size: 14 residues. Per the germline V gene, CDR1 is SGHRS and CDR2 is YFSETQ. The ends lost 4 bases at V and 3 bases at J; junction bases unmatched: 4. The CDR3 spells CASSQGQGGYEQYF. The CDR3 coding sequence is TGCGCCAGCAGCCAAGGACAGGGGGGCTACGAGCAGTACTTC.

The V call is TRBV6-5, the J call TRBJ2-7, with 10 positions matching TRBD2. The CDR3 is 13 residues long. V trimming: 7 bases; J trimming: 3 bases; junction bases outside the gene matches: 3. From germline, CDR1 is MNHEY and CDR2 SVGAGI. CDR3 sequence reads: CASTSGSNYEQYF. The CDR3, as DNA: TGTGCCAGCACTAGCGGGAGTAACTACGAGCAGTACTTC.

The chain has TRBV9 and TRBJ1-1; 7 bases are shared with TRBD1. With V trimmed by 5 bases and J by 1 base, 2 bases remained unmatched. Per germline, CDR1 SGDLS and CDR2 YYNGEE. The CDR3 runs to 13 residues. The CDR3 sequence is CASRRQGNTEAFF. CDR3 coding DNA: TGTGCCAGCAGGCGACAGGGGAACACTGAAGCTTTCTTT.

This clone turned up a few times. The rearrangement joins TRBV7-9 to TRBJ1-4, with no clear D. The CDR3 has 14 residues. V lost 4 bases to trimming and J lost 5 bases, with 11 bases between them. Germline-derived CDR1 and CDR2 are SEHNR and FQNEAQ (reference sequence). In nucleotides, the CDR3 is TGTGCCAGCAGCTCGCTATCGGTGAATGAAAAACTGTTTTTT. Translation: CASSSLSVNEKLFF.